This TCR beta chain was observed in a study of shared clonotypes between healthy human individuals. CDR1 and CDR2 from the germline V gene are SGHRS and YFSETQ. The CDR3 sequence is 15 residues long. With V trimmed by 1 base and J by 4 bases, 6 bases remained unmatched. This clone was detected only a few times. The antigen is undetermined. At the DNA level, this CDR3 is encoded by other sequences in the same sample as well. The study ran the assay at deep level. Genomic DNA per cell subset filled all wells of several immunoSEQ plates. In the authors' methods: Sequence data from immunoSEQ were junction-only and lacked quality scores; consequently, filtering differed. Sequenced by immunoSEQ multiplex PCR; TCRdb stores in-frame clones only, minus some. That table is the source of V, J and clone size, and D and trimming were worked out from the DNA. The sample shows about 79,000 clones, roughly two thirds of them seen only once.

General observations from the study: Clonotypes not shared had lower generation probabilities than those common to all four donors.

This receptor was taken from a man aged 30 to 45 in good health. The chain has TRBV5-1 and TRBJ2-7; TRBD2 matches at 9 bases. Sample: memory CD8+ T cells sorted from blood. Subset described: CD45RO+ cells pooled with CCR7-negative TemRA cells. The CDR3 sequence is CASSLTAGGGYEQYF. CDR3 coding DNA: TGCGCCAGCAGCTTGACAGCGGGGGGCGGTTACGAGCAGTACTTC.